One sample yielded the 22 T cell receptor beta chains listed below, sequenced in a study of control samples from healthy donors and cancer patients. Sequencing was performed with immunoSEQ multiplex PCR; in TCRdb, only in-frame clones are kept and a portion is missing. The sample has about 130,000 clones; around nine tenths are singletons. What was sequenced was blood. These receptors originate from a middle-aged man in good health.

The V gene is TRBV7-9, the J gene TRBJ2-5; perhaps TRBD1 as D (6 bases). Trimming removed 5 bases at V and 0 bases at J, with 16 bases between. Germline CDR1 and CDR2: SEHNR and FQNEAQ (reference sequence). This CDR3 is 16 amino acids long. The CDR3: CASSPSTGPNQETQYF. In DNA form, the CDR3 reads TGTGCCAGCAGCCCCTCCACAGGGCCAAACCAAGAGACCCAGTACTTC.

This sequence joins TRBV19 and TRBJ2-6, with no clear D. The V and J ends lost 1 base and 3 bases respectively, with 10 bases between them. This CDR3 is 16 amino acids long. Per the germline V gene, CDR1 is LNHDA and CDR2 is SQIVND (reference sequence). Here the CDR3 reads CASSIGAGSGANVLTF. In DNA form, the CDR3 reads TGTGCCAGTAGTATAGGGGCAGGAAGTGGGGCCAACGTCCTGACTTTC. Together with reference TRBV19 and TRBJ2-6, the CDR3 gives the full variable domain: DGGITQSPKYLFRKEGQNVTLSCEQNLNHDAMYWYRQDPGQGLRLIYYSQIVNDFQKGDIAEGYSVSREKKESFPLTVTSAQKNPTAFYLCASSIGAGSGANVLTFGAGSRLTVL.

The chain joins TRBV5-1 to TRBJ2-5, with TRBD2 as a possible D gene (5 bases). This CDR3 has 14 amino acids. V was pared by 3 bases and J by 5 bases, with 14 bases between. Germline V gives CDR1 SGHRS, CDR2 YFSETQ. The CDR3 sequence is CASSSTTREETQYF. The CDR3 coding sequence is TGCGCCAGCAGCTCCACAACTAGGGAGGAGACCCAGTACTTC.

The CDR3 sequence: CASSLVQPSTDTQYF. In nucleotides, the CDR3 is TGCGCCAGCAGCTTGGTACAGCCTAGCACAGATACGCAGTATTTT. The chain joins TRBV5-1 to TRBJ2-3; D ambiguous. V was cut by 0 bases and J by 0 bases, with 8 bases left in between. Germline V lookup: CDR1 SGHRS, CDR2 YFSETQ. CDR3 size: 15 residues.

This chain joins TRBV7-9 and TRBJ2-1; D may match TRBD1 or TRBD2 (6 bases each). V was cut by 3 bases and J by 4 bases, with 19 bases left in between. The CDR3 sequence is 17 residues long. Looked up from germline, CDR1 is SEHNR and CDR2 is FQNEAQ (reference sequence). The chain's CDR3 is CASSFGLTEGGYNEQFF. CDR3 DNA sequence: TGTGCCAGCAGCTTCGGACTGACCGAAGGGGGGTACAATGAGCAGTTCTTC.

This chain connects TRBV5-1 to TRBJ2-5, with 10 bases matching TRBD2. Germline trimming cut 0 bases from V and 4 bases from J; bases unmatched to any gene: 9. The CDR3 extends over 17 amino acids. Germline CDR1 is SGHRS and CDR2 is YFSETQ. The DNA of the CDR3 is TGCGCCAGCAGCTTGGACGCCCAGCGGGGGGGCCGAGAGACCCAGTACTTC. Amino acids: CASSLDAQRGGRETQYF.

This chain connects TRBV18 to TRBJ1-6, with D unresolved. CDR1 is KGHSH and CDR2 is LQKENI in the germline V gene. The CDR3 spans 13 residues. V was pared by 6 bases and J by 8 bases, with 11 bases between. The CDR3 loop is CASSPEVDSPLHF. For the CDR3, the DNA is TGTGCCAGCTCGCCAGAGGTGGATTCACCCCTCCACTTT.

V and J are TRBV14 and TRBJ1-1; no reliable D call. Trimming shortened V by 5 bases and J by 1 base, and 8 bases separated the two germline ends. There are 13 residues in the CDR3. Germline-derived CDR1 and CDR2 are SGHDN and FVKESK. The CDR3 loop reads CASSWTANTEAFF. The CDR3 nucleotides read TGTGCCAGCAGCTGGACGGCGAACACTGAAGCTTTCTTT.

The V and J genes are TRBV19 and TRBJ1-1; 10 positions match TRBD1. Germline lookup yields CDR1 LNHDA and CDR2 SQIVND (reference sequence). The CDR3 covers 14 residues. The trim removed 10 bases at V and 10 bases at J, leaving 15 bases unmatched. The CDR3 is CATKPGQGPRGAFF. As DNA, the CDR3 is TGTGCCACGAAACCGGGACAGGGGCCGCGTGGAGCTTTCTTT.

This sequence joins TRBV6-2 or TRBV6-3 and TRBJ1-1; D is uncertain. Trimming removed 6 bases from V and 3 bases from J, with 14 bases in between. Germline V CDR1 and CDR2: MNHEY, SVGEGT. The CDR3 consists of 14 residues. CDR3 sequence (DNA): TGTGCCAGCAGCCGCCCGGGAAGGGACACTGAAGCTTTCTTT. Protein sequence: CASSRPGRDTEAFF.

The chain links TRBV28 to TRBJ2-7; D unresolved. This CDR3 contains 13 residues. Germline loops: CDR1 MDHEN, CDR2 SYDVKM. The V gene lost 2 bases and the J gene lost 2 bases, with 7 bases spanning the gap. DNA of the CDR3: TGTGCCAGCAGTTTACAAGGGACCTACGAGCAGTACTTC. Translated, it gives CASSLQGTYEQYF.

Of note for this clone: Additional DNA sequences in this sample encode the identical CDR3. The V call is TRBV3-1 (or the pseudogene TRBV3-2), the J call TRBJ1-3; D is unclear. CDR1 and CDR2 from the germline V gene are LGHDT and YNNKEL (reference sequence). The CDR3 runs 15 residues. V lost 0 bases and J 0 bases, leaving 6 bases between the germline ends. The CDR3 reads CASSQDRASGNTIYF. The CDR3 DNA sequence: TGTGCCAGCAGCCAAGATCGGGCCTCTGGAAACACCATATATTTT.

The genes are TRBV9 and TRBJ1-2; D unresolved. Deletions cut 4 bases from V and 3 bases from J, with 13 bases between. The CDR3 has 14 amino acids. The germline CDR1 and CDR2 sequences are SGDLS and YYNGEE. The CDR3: CASSPNPGYYGYTF. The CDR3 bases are TGTGCCAGCAGCCCCAACCCGGGATACTATGGCTACACCTTC.

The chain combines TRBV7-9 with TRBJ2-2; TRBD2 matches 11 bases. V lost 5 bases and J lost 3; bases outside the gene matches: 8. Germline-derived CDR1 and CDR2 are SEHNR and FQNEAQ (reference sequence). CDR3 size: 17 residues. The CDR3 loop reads CASSRPLAGADTGELFF. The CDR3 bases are TGTGCCAGCAGCCGTCCACTAGCGGGGGCTGACACCGGGGAGCTGTTTTTT.

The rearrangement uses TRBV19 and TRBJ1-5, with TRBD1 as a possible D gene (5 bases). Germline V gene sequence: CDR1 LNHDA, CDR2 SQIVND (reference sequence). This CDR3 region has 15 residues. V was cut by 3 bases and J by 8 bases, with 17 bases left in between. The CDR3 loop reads CASSIALWDLKPQHF. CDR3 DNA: TGTGCCAGTAGTATCGCCCTTTGGGACTTGAAGCCCCAGCATTTT. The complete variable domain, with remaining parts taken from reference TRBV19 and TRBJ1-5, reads DGGITQSPKYLFRKEGQNVTLSCEQNLNHDAMYWYRQDPGQGLRLIYYSQIVNDFQKGDIAEGYSVSREKKESFPLTVTSAQKNPTAFYLCASSIALWDLKPQHFGDGTRLSIL.

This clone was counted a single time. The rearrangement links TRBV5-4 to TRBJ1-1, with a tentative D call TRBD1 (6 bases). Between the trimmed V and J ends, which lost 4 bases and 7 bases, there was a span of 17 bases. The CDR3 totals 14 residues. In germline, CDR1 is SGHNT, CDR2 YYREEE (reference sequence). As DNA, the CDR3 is TGTGCCAGCAGCGCAAGAGGGGGGTACAGTGAAGCTTTCTTT. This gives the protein CASSARGGYSEAFF.

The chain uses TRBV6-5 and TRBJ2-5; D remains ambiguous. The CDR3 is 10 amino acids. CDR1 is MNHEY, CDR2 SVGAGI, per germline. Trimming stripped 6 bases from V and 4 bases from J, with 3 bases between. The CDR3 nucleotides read TGTGCCAGCAGGACAGAGACCCAGTACTTC. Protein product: CASRTETQYF.

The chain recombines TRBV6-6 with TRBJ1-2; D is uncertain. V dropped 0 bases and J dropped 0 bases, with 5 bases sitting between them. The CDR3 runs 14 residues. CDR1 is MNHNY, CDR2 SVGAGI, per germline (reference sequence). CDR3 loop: CASSYSAANYGYTF. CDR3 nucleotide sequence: TGTGCCAGCAGTTACTCGGCGGCTAACTATGGCTACACCTTC.

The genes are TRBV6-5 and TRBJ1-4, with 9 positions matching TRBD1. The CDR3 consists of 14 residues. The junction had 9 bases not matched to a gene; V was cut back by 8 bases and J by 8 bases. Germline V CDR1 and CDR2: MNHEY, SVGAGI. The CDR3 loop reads CASGRDRVGEKLFF. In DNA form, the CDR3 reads TGTGCCAGCGGCCGGGACAGGGTGGGAGAAAAACTGTTTTTT.

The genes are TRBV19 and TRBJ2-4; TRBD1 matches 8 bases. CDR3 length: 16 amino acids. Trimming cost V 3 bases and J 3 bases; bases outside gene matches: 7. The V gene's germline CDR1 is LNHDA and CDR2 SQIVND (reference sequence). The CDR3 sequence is CASSIGTGGSKNIQYF. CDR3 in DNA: TGTGCCAGTAGTATCGGGACAGGAGGTAGCAAAAACATTCAGTACTTC.

The CDR3: CASSHPGQGAGNTIYF. The CDR3 DNA follows: TGCGCCAGCAGCCACCCGGGACAGGGGGCTGGAAACACCATATATTTT. The chain recombines TRBV4-1 with TRBJ1-3; 11 bases align to TRBD1. Germline CDR1 MGHRA, CDR2 YSYEKL. Trimming removed 3 bases from V and 2 bases from J; junction bases left unmatched: 3. The CDR3 sequence is 16 residues long.

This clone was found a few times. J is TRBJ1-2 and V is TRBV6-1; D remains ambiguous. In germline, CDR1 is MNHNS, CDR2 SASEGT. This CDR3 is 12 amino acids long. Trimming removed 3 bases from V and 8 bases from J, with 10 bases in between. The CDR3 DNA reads TGTGCCAGCAGTGAGGCTAGGGTCGGCTACACCTTC. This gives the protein CASSEARVGYTF.